This TCR beta chain was sequenced during a study of T cell repertoires in cytomegalovirus infection. General study results and limits: Predominance within the ex vivo response was attributable to HLA-C-restricted CMV-specific TCR beta clonotypes.

Using its own MiXCR run on the reads, TCRdb lists one record per CDR3 protein. This sample has approximately 500,000 distinct CDR3 sequences, with approximately 11% found just once. About this clonotype itself: Its target is not known.

Trimming removed 5 bases at V and 5 bases at J, with 11 bases between. The CDR3 contains 13 residues. Germline-derived CDR1 and CDR2 are KGHDR and SFDVKD. The V and J genes are TRBV24-1 and TRBJ1-1, with D possibly matching TRBD1 (6 bases). The material sequenced was PBMCs. The receptor's source is a human donor in good health (CMV status not recorded). Some clones in this sample may be carry-over from other donors' samples. CDR3 sequence: CATSVQGRTEAFF. Written as DNA, the CDR3 is TGTGCCACCAGTGTGCAGGGGCGGACTGAAGCTTTCTTT.